A selection of T cell receptor beta chains follows, all from one sample in a study of shared clonotypes between healthy human individuals. Sequencing was performed with immunoSEQ multiplex PCR; in TCRdb, only in-frame clones are kept and a portion is missing. The sample contains over a million clones, over 95% of which appear only once. The sample was naive CD4+ T cells sorted from blood. The receptors shown here come from a man aged 30 to 45 in good health. CDR3s include the opening cysteine and the closing phenylalanine or tryptophan. D genes are given only for firm matches. Clone size, where shown, is once, few, many, or a class for clones that have expanded.

TRBV28,.,.,TRBJ2-1,CASNRQVFSEQFF,TGTGCCAGCAACCGACAGGTCTTCAGTGAGCAGTTCTTC
TRBV6-1,once,.,TRBJ2-3,CASSESGRGGDTQYF,TGTGCCAGCAGTGAATCTGGGCGGGGCGGAGATACGCAGTATTTT
TRBV10-3,.,.,TRBJ2-7,CAIEDNRSYEQYF,TGTGCCATTGAGGACAATCGCTCCTACGAGCAGTACTTC
TRBV5-1,.,TRBD2,TRBJ2-3,CASSAGLAGGPGADTQYF,TGCGCCAGCAGCGCGGGACTAGCGGGAGGGCCGGGGGCAGATACGCAGTATTTT
TRBV6-5,.,.,TRBJ2-1,CASSSRVGNEQFF,TGTGCCAGCAGTTCTCGGGTCGGCAATGAGCAGTTCTTC
TRBV10-2,.,TRBD2,TRBJ2-7,CASMFPGAGGNEQYF,TGCGCCAGCATGTTCCCGGGAGCGGGAGGGAACGAGCAGTACTTC
TRBV7-6,.,.,TRBJ1-3,CASSLERGNTIYF,TGTGCCAGCAGCTTGGAGCGAGGAAACACCATATATTTT
TRBV25-1,.,TRBD1,TRBJ2-2,CASSESLIGTGNTGELFF,TGTGCCAGCAGTGAATCTCTCATAGGGACAGGAAACACCGGGGAGCTGTTTTTT
TRBV4-1,.,TRBD1,TRBJ1-1,CASSPRSPGGGRDTEAFF,TGCGCCAGCAGCCCACGTAGTCCAGGGGGCGGAAGGGACACTGAAGCTTTCTTT
TRBV7-2,.,TRBD1,TRBJ2-3,CASSYHRGRLDTQYF,TGTGCCAGCAGCTACCACAGGGGGCGCTTAGATACGCAGTATTTT
TRBV10-3,.,.,TRBJ1-5,CAIQTGFSQPQHF,TGTGCCATTCAGACCGGGTTTAGTCAGCCCCAGCATTTT
TRBV28,.,.,TRBJ2-2,CASTENTGELFF,TGTGCCAGCACCGAGAACACCGGGGAGCTGTTTTTT
TRBV28,.,TRBD1,TRBJ1-1,CASSSPGQGQFGNTEAFF,TGTGCCAGCAGCTCACCGGGACAGGGTCAATTTGGAAACACTGAAGCTTTCTTT
TRBV7-8,.,.,TRBJ2-7,CASSLLPPSRHEQYF,TGTGCCAGCAGCTTACTTCCGCCGAGTCGCCACGAGCAGTACTTC
TRBV18,.,.,TRBJ1-5,CASSTRPGRQPQHF,TGTGCCAGCTCCACCCGGCCAGGGAGGCAGCCCCAGCATTTT
TRBV5-8,.,.,TRBJ1-5,CASSLRGGSSNQPQHF,TGTGCCAGCAGCTTGAGGGGGGGCTCAAGCAATCAGCCCCAGCATTTT
TRBV11-2,.,.,TRBJ1-4,CASGKTGQYEKLFF,TGTGCCAGCGGCAAAACCGGACAGTATGAAAAACTGTTTTTT
TRBV7-2,once,.,TRBJ1-3,CASSLTAGPSGNTIYF,TGTGCCAGCAGCTTGACAGCGGGCCCCTCTGGAAACACCATATATTTT
TRBV10-1,.,.,TRBJ2-2,CASSVGTPTGELFF,TGCGCCAGCAGTGTAGGGACACCGACCGGGGAGCTGTTTTTT
TRBV27,.,TRBD1,TRBJ1-2,CASSSPGQGLYGYTF,TGTGCCAGCAGCTCTCCGGGACAGGGGTTATATGGCTACACCTTC
TRBV5-1,.,TRBD2,TRBJ2-1,CASSWGLAAYNEQFF,TGCGCCAGCAGCTGGGGACTAGCGGCCTACAATGAGCAGTTCTTC
TRBV6-1,.,.,TRBJ2-5,CASSERQWTSQETQYF,TGTGCCAGCAGTGAACGCCAATGGACATCCCAGGAGACCCAGTACTTC
TRBV2,.,TRBD1,TRBJ2-5,CASSEGQGAEETQYF,TGTGCCAGCAGTGAGGGACAGGGGGCTGAAGAGACCCAGTACTTC
TRBV19,.,.,TRBJ1-2,CASSIAGGNYGYTF,TGTGCCAGTAGTATAGCGGGCGGAAACTATGGCTACACCTTC
TRBV5-4,.,.,TRBJ2-5,CASGGFSETQYF,TGTGCCAGCGGGGGGTTTTCGGAGACCCAGTACTTC
TRBV5-5,.,TRBD1,TRBJ2-7,CASSFTGTGGYEQYF,TGTGCCAGCAGCTTCACCGGGACAGGGGGCTACGAGCAGTACTTC
TRBV5-5,.,TRBD1,TRBJ2-3,CASSLSWTGSTDTQYF,TGTGCCAGCAGCTTGTCCTGGACAGGTAGCACAGATACGCAGTATTTT
TRBV13,.,TRBD2,TRBJ2-7,CASSVTSGTTYEQYF,TGTGCCAGCAGCGTGACTAGCGGGACAACCTACGAGCAGTACTTC
TRBV7-2,.,.,TRBJ2-1,CASSFRYNEQFF,TGTGCCAGCAGCTTTAGATACAATGAGCAGTTCTTC
TRBV29-1,.,.,TRBJ2-5,CSVEDPRGEETQYF,TGCAGCGTTGAAGATCCCCGGGGCGAGGAGACCCAGTACTTC
TRBV10-3,.,.,TRBJ2-2,CAISESGVTGELFF,TGTGCCATCAGTGAGTCGGGTGTCACCGGGGAGCTGTTTTTT
TRBV6-6,.,.,TRBJ2-4,CASSIGTPQLKNIQYF,TGTGCCAGCAGTATAGGGACTCCACAACTCAAAAACATTCAGTACTTC
TRBV6-6,.,.,TRBJ2-5,CASSYRTRYTETQYF,TGTGCCAGCAGTTACCGGACAAGGTATACGGAGACCCAGTACTTC
TRBV18,once,.,TRBJ2-7,CASSPRGDAWQEQYF,TGTGCCAGCTCACCTCGGGGCGACGCTTGGCAGGAGCAGTACTTC
TRBV28,few,TRBD1,TRBJ1-2,CASSPTGVYGYTF,TGTGCCAGCAGTCCTACAGGGGTTTACGGCTACACCTTC
TRBV5-1,.,.,TRBJ2-1,CASSRAPGASGYNEQFF,TGCGCCAGCAGCCGGGCCCCAGGGGCTAGCGGTTACAATGAGCAGTTCTTC
TRBV27,.,.,TRBJ1-1,CATRGQGSSEAFF,TGTGCCACTCGCGGGCAGGGGAGTTCTGAAGCTTTCTTT
TRBV12-5,.,.,TRBJ2-6,CASGLLSDPSGANVLTF,TGTGCTAGTGGTTTGCTCTCAGACCCCTCTGGGGCCAACGTCCTGACTTTC
TRBV2,.,TRBD2,TRBJ2-1,CASRPGLAGGKGIYNEQFF,TGTGCCAGCAGGCCAGGACTAGCGGGAGGGAAAGGAATATACAATGAGCAGTTCTTC
TRBV7-2,.,TRBD1,TRBJ1-2,CASSFDRASYGYTF,TGTGCCAGCAGCTTCGACAGGGCTAGCTATGGCTACACCTTC
TRBV29-1,.,TRBD2,TRBJ2-1,CSVCRTSLDEQFF,TGCAGCGTTTGCCGGACTAGTCTCGATGAGCAGTTCTTC